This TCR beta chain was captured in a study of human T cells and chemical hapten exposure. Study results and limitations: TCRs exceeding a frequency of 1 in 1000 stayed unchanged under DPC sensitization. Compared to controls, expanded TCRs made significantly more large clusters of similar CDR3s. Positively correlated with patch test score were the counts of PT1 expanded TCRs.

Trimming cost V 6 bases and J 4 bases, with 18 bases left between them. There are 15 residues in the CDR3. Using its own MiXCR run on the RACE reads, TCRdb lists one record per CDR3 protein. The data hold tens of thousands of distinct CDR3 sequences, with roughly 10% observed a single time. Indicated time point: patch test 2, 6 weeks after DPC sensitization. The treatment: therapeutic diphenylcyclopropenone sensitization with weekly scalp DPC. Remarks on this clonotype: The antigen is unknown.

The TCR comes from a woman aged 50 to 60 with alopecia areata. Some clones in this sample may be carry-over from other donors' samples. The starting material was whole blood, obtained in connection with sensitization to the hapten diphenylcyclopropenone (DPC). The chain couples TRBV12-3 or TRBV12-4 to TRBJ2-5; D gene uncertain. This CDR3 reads CASSPADQRGETQYF. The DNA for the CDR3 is TGTGCCAGCAGCCCCGCAGACCAAAGAGGAGAGACCCAGTACTTC.